What follows describes a single T cell receptor (beta chain). Treatment meaning: oral pan-JAK inhibitor, 5-10 mg twice daily. With 0 bases removed from V and 4 bases from J, the gap between germline ends came to 28 bases. CDR1 is MGHRA and CDR2 is YSYEKL in the germline V gene. This CDR3 comprises 20 residues. Extraction of RNA preceded its reverse transcription into cDNA, which served as the sequencing template. Sequencing was performed with immunoSEQ multiplex PCR; in TCRdb, only in-frame clones are kept and a portion is missing. The table shows 150,000 to 200,000 clones, with about 47% occurring only once. This entry comes from a study of CD8+ T cells in alopecia areata.

The chain joins TRBV4-1 to TRBJ2-7, with D tentatively TRBD2 (6 bases). This clonotype originated in a human donor with alopecia areata. This sample comprised CD8+ T cells sorted from blood, obtained at week 52, from a patient treated with tofacitinib. The CDR3 nucleotides read TGCGCCAGCAGCCAAGACAGAAGCGCAGGAGGGCCTTCGCCCAGTTACGAGCAGTACTTC. Encoded protein: CASSQDRSAGGPSPSYEQYF.